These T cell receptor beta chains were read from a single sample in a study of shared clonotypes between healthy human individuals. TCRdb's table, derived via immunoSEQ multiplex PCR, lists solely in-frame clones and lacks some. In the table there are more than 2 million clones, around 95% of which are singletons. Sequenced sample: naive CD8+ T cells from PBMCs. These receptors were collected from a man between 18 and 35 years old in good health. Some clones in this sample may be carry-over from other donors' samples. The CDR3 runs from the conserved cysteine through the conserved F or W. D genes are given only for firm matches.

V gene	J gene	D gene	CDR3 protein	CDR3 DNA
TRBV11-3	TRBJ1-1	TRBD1	CASSTGQATEAFF	TGTGCCAGCAGCACAGGACAGGCCACTGAAGCTTTCTTT
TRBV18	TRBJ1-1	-	CASSPLGAPTEAFF	TGTGCCAGCTCACCATTGGGAGCGCCCACTGAAGCTTTCTTT
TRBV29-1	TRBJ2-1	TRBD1	CSVEETGGTYNEQFF	TGCAGCGTTGAAGAGACAGGGGGCACCTACAATGAGCAGTTCTTC
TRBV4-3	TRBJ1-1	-	CASSQGILGYTEAFF	TGCGCCAGCAGCCAAGGAATACTAGGGTACACTGAAGCTTTCTTT
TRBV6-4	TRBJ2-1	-	CASSDSNANEQFF	TGTGCCAGCAGTGACTCGAATGCTAATGAGCAGTTCTTC
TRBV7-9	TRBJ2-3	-	CASSLREADTQYF	TGTGCCAGCAGCTTAAGAGAGGCAGATACGCAGTATTTT
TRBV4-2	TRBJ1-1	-	CASSQDLRGGTEAFF	TGTGCCAGCAGCCAAGATCTACGGGGTGGGACTGAAGCTTTCTTT
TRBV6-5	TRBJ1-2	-	CASSPLSGYGYTF	TGTGCCAGCAGCCCACTGTCTGGCTATGGCTACACCTTC
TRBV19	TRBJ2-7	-	CASSIGQGSYEQYF	TGTGCCAGTAGTATTGGTCAGGGCTCCTACGAGCAGTACTTC
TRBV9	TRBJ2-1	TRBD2	CASSAHSGTSGRGQFF	TGTGCCAGCAGCGCGCACTCCGGGACTAGCGGGAGGGGGCAGTTCTTC
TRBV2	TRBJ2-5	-	CASSVLYF	TGTGCCAGCAGTGTTCTCTACTTC
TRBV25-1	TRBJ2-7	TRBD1	CASRGQGYEQYF	TGTGCCAGCAGGGGACAGGGGTACGAGCAGTACTTC
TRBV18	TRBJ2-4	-	CASSPLSELDIQYF	TGTGCCAGCTCACCCTTGTCGGAGCTCGACATTCAGTACTTC
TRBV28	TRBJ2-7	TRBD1	CASSFEGQGASGEQYF	TGTGCCAGCAGTTTTGAGGGACAGGGGGCGTCGGGCGAGCAGTACTTC
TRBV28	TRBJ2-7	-	CASSLGLAGLATPEQYF	TGTGCCAGCAGTTTAGGGCTTGCAGGGCTGGCCACCCCCGAGCAGTACTTC
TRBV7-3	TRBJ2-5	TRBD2	CASSFGTSGAETQYF	TGTGCCAGCAGCTTCGGGACTAGCGGGGCAGAGACCCAGTACTTC
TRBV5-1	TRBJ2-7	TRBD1	CASSSLPPGQSSYEQYF	TGCGCCAGCAGCTCACTACCCCCGGGACAGAGTAGCTACGAGCAGTACTTC
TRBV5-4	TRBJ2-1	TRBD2	CASSPGLAGYYNEQFF	TGTGCCAGCAGCCCCGGACTAGCGGGATACTACAATGAGCAGTTCTTC
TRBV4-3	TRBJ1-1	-	CASSQDLRGKFEAFF	TGCGCCAGCAGCCAAGATCTACGGGGAAAGTTTGAAGCTTTCTTT
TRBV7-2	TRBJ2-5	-	CASSPSRTVQETQYF	TGTGCCAGCAGCCCATCGAGGACAGTCCAAGAGACCCAGTACTTC
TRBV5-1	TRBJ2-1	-	CASTEGNEQFF	TGCGCCAGCACGGAGGGGAATGAGCAGTTCTTC
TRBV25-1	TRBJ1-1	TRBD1	CASSERQGATEAFF	TGTGCCAGCAGTGAGAGACAGGGGGCGACTGAAGCTTTCTTT
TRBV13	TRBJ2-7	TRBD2	CASSPLGRASPGQYF	TGTGCCAGCAGCCCCTTAGGGAGGGCCTCTCCAGGGCAGTACTTC
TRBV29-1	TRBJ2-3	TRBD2	CSVRSLAGSTDTQYF	TGCAGCGTTAGAAGCCTAGCGGGCAGCACAGATACGCAGTATTTT
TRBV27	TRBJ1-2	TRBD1	CASGNQGGNGYTF	TGTGCCAGCGGTAATCAAGGGGGCAATGGCTACACCTTC
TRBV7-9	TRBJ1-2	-	CASSKDLANYGYTF	TGTGCCAGCAGCAAAGACTTAGCGAACTATGGCTACACCTTC